This entry lists 20 T cell receptor beta chains sequenced from one sample in a study of cytomegalovirus exposure and HLA in healthy donors. In the PCR, 60 Vbeta and 13 Jbeta primers were used. Sequenced by immunoSEQ multiplex PCR; TCRdb stores in-frame clones only, minus some. The sample shows approximately 110,000 clones, around 77% of them seen only once. Sequenced material: PBMCs. The receptors were gathered from a woman between 25 and 40 years old in good health and CMV-seropositive.

V gene TRBV6-1 combines with J gene TRBJ2-1; 10 positions match TRBD2. V lost 6 bases and J lost 6; bases outside the gene matches: 2. CDR1 MNHNS and CDR2 SASEGT come from the germline V gene. CDR3 length equals 13 residues. The CDR3 DNA reads TGTGCCAGCAGACTAGCGGGGAGCAATGAGCAGTTCTTC. Translated: CASRLAGSNEQFF.

The CDR3 protein is CASSGFGELFF. The DNA for the CDR3 is TGTGCCAGCAGCGGGTTTGGGGAGCTGTTTTTT. This sequence joins TRBV6-5 and TRBJ2-2, with no clear D. Trimming pared 6 bases from V and 8 bases from J, leaving 7 bases between. The germline gives CDR1 MNHEY, CDR2 SVGAGI. CDR3 length equals 11 residues.

The CDR3: CASSLDRGPYEQYF. The CDR3 nucleotides are TGTGCCAGCAGTCTCGACAGGGGGCCCTACGAGCAGTACTTC. The chain recombines TRBV2 with TRBJ2-5; TRBD1 matches 10 bases. Matching the DNA end better, TRBJ2-7 makes the J call doubtful. The CDR3 spans 14 residues. Germline CDR1 SNHLY, CDR2 FYNNEI.

V gene TRBV6-5 combines with J gene TRBJ2-7; 9 positions agree with TRBD2. This CDR3 is built from 14 residues. The ends lost 7 bases at V and 4 bases at J; junction bases unmatched: 8. The germline V gene encodes CDR1 MNHEY and CDR2 SVGAGI. As DNA, the CDR3 is TGTGCCAGCATTCATAGCGGGAGCGGGTACGAGCAGTACTTC. Protein: CASIHSGSGYEQYF.

The V gene is TRBV6-1, the J gene TRBJ1-5; maybe TRBD1 (5 bases). Germline CDR1 MNHNS, CDR2 SASEGT. The CDR3 contains 14 residues. Deletions cut 3 bases from V and 7 bases from J, with 13 bases between. In nucleotides, the CDR3 is TGTGCCAGCAGTGATCAGGGTGACGGGCAGCCCCAGCATTTT. Translated: CASSDQGDGQPQHF.

The gene calls are TRBV2 and TRBJ1-5; D ambiguous. V was clipped by 7 bases and J by 2 bases, with 12 bases between them. This CDR3 comprises 14 residues. Germline lookup yields CDR1 SNHLY and CDR2 FYNNEI. The CDR3 coding sequence is TGTGCCAGCACGGGCCCGGGAGGCAATCAGCCCCAGCATTTT. Translation gives CASTGPGGNQPQHF.

The chain employs TRBV29-1 and TRBJ1-5, with D perhaps matching TRBD1 (6 bases). V lost 4 bases and J lost 6, with 16 bases in between. CDR1 and CDR2 from the germline V gene are SQVTM and ANQGSEA. The CDR3 has 14 amino acids. The CDR3 spells CSVVEGGEIQPQHF. The CDR3 region has the DNA TGCAGCGTTGTAGAGGGGGGGGAGATTCAGCCCCAGCATTTT. Looking up the rest from reference TRBV29-1 and TRBJ1-5 gives the full variable domain: SAVISQKPSRDICQRGTSLTIQCQVDSQVTMMFWYRQQPGQSLTLIATANQGSEATYESGFVIDKFPISRPNLTFSTLTVSNMSPEDSSIYLCSVVEGGEIQPQHFGDGTRLSIL.

This chain links TRBV7-9 with TRBJ1-3; D possibly corresponds to TRBD1 (5 bases). The CDR3 is made up of 13 amino acids. CDR1 and CDR2 (germline): SEHNR, FQNEAQ (reference sequence). V was trimmed by 5 bases and J by 4 bases, leaving 9 bases between them. The CDR3 region is CASSPGGGNTIYF. In DNA, the CDR3 is TGTGCCAGCAGCCCGGGGGGAGGAAACACCATATATTTT.

This clone was seen once. Germline is not matched at one junction end, which may reflect a read error. V and J are TRBV7-9 and TRBJ1-5, with D perhaps matching TRBD1 (5 bases). Germline CDR1 SEHNR, CDR2 FQNEAQ (reference sequence). The CDR3 is 18 residues long. CDR3 loop: CTSSLGRGSGAANQPQHF. The CDR3 DNA follows: TGTACCAGCAGCTTAGGCCGGGGGAGTGGGGCCGCTAATCAGCCCCAGCATTTT.

The chain recombines TRBV7-9 with TRBJ1-1, with D perhaps TRBD1 (6 bases). The germline V gene has CDR1 SEHNR and CDR2 FQNEAQ (reference sequence). Trimming stripped 1 base from V and 1 base from J, with 16 bases between. The CDR3 is 17 residues long. Here the CDR3 DNA reads TGTGCCAGCAGCTTAGGGACAGTCTTTGAAAGGAACACTGAAGCTTTCTTT. Amino acid sequence: CASSLGTVFERNTEAFF.

This chain connects TRBV7-2 to TRBJ2-1; D gene ambiguous. Germline-derived CDR1 and CDR2 are SGHTA and FQGNSA. Deletions cut 2 bases from V and 2 bases from J, with 10 bases between. The CDR3 spans 15 residues. The CDR3 here is CASSLSLRTYNEQFF. The CDR3 DNA reads as TGTGCCAGCAGCTTATCGTTGCGGACCTACAATGAGCAGTTCTTC.

This clone was found once. The V call is TRBV6-1, the J call TRBJ1-2; tentatively, D is TRBD1 (5 bases). The CDR3 spans 15 residues. Trimming took 6 bases from V and 3 from J, leaving 17 bases between them. The germline V gene has CDR1 MNHNS and CDR2 SASEGT. The CDR3 is CASSPRGPTDYGYTF. The DNA for the CDR3 is TGTGCCAGCAGCCCAAGGGGTCCGACGGACTATGGCTACACCTTC.

This clone was observed a single time. This CDR3 is CASSLGLAGGQETQYF. CDR3 coding DNA: TGTGCCAGTAGCCTTGGACTAGCGGGGGGACAAGAGACCCAGTACTTC. V and J are TRBV19 and TRBJ2-5, with 14 bases fitting TRBD2. V shed 6 bases and J 2 bases; nucleotides not matched to a gene: 5. Germline V gene sequence: CDR1 LNHDA, CDR2 SQIVND (reference sequence). The CDR3 loop spans 16 amino acids.

The count of this clone is one. As DNA, the CDR3 is TGCAGCCTCCAGGGACAGGGAACTACGGGCTACACCTTC. It yields the protein CSLQGQGTTGYTF. V is TRBV29-1 and J is TRBJ1-2; 9 nucleotides line up with TRBD1. CDR3 length: 13 amino acids. The germline CDR1 and CDR2 sequences are SQVTM and ANQGSEA. With V trimmed by 8 bases and J by 8 bases, 12 bases remained unmatched.

This chain links TRBV28 with TRBJ2-1, with 16 bases identical to TRBD2. There are 21 residues in the CDR3. V lost 4 bases and J lost 8; bases outside the gene matches: 20. Germline assignment: CDR1 MDHEN and CDR2 SYDVKM. CDR3 nucleotides: TGTGCCAGCAGTTCCACCCTTGGGACTAGCGGGAGGGCATACTCCGGCTATGAGCAGTTCTTC. Translating gives CASSSTLGTSGRAYSGYEQFF.

The chain couples TRBV4-2 to TRBJ2-3, with TRBD2 matching 12 bases. Per germline, CDR1 LGHNA and CDR2 YNFKEQ. The CDR3 covers 18 residues. Losses at the gene ends were 4 bases for V and 0 bases for J; bases not matched to a gene: 8. CDR3 loop: CASSPMTSGGSSTDTQYF. The CDR3, as DNA: TGTGCCAGCAGCCCCATGACTAGCGGGGGAAGTAGCACAGATACGCAGTATTTT.

The CDR3 DNA reads TGTGCCAGCAGCCCGCCGGGTCCGAAACCCTATGGCTACACCTTC. Encoded protein: CASSPPGPKPYGYTF. The chain recombines TRBV5-6 with TRBJ1-2; D is unclear. The CDR3 spans 15 residues. Germline V gives CDR1 SGHDT, CDR2 YYEEEE. V lost 4 bases to trimming and J lost 4 bases, with 17 bases between them.

The V call is TRBV5-4, the J call TRBJ1-2, with TRBD1 matching 7 bases. CDR1 and CDR2 (germline): SGHNT, YYREEE (reference sequence). CDR3 size: 14 residues. V dropped 4 bases and J dropped 5; count of bases not matched to a gene: 8. The DNA of the CDR3 is TGTGCCAGCAGCCTGGGACAGAGGGGGTATGGCTACACCTTC. This codes for CASSLGQRGYGYTF.

This chain links TRBV5-1 with TRBJ2-2; 7 nucleotides align to TRBD1. Germline V lookup: CDR1 SGHRS, CDR2 YFSETQ. The CDR3 extends over 14 amino acids. The J segment lost 6 bases and the V segment lost 0 bases, leaving 2 bases of the junction unmatched. In DNA, the CDR3 is TGCGCCAGCAGCTTGGACACAGGGGCCGGGGAGCTGTTTTTT. Amino acid sequence: CASSLDTGAGELFF.

The chain combines TRBV11-2 with TRBJ1-5, with D unresolved. V lost 5 bases, J lost 7 bases, and 15 bases lay in between. The length of the CDR3 is 14 residues. Germline values: CDR1 SGHAT, CDR2 FQNNGV. The CDR3: CASSHSGPIQPQHF. The CDR3 DNA sequence: TGTGCCAGCAGCCACAGCGGACCGATCCAGCCCCAGCATTTT.